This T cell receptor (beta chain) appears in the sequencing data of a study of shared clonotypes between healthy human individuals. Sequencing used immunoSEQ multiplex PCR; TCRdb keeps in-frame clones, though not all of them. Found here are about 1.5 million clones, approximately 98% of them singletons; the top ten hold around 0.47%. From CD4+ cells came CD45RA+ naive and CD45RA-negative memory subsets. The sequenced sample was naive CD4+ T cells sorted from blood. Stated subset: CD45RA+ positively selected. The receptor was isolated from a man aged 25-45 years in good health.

In DNA form, the CDR3 reads TGCGCCAGCAGTAGCTTGTTGGCCGGGGAGCTGTTTTTT. Protein product: CASSSLLAGELFF. V is TRBV10-1 and J is TRBJ2-2; D gene ambiguous. Trimming shortened V by 5 bases and J by 6 bases, and 10 bases separated the two germline ends. The CDR3 is 13 amino acids. Germline V gene lookup returns CDR1 WNHNN and CDR2 SYGVQD (reference sequence).